What follows is one TCR beta chain and its context. This receptor's antigen is unknown. Per-base quality was not reported, and no clone a single base away is much larger than it. Donors were 30 to 45 systemically healthy Caucasian individuals from Russia aged about 6 to 100 years. Each donor gave 8 to 10 milliliters of peripheral blood, drawn into EDTA-treated Vacutainer tubes. Ficoll-Paque density-gradient centrifugation was used to isolate PBMCs, with at least 6 million per sample. Total RNA was extracted from PBMCs with Trizol reagent, with at least 5 micrograms obtained per sample. For every donor, an aliquot of PBMCs went through flow cytometry to measure the percentages of naive CD45RAhigh/CD27high T cells. The CDR3 spans 12 residues, from the cysteine through the phenylalanine. Of the read, only the CDR3 DNA is kept; its 36 bases are in frame from base 1. CDR1 and CDR2, per the germline V gene (reference sequence), are DFQATT and SNEGSKA.

To prepare the library, 5' RACE was applied. The sequencer was an Illumina HiSeq 2500. A second PCR of about 7 to 12 cycles was run with a J-beta primer mix and a sample-barcoded 5' primer. A template-switch 5' adaptor carrying 12 random nucleotides introduced a unique molecular identifier onto each TCR beta cDNA molecule. Each sample yielded at least 2.5 million CDR3-containing paired-end reads. All of the RNA was converted into first-strand cDNA using the Mint cDNA synthesis kit, with a TRBC-specific oligonucleotide serving as the primer. All cDNA was treated with uracil-DNA glycosylase and then went through a first 18-cycle PCR with the universal primers M1SS and BC2_uni_R. The study's own analysis went as follows. Normalization of each sample was performed by random selection of 1 million high-quality reads, each carrying a distinct molecular identifier. Instead of being binned into consensus sequences, reads with shared molecular identifiers were discarded. CDR3 identification, clonotype clustering and error correction used MiTCR with a Q25 quality threshold and the strictest error-elimination algorithm. A nonparametric unseen species model with Euler transformation was used to estimate lower-bound total TCR beta diversity. Using fastp at Q25 and MiXCR, TCRdb reprocessed the public reads and kept productive beta chains. Each CDR3 protein appears once, grouped with its most common genes and DNA. These V and J calls rely on TCRdb rather than the paper's analysis. Here the sample has about 1,400,000 distinct CDR3 sequences; roughly 60% occur a single time. Together, the top ten hold about 6.3% of the sample.

The record originates from a study of blood T cells in healthy people across ages (dated by TCRdb to about 2015). Study-level background: In model experiments, template switching captured roughly one uniquely barcoded TCR beta cDNA molecule for every two T cells. Donors of different ages were randomly distributed across sequencing lanes to avoid experimental bias. Age-related changes in TCR beta repertoire diversity were measured in the study by deep sequencing normalized with unique cDNA molecular identifiers. Two additional independent replicas of 1 million unique cDNA reads from the same blood draw were analyzed for two donors (one aged 18 to 30 and one aged 80 or older). Donors were grouped into four age groups: young (average approximately 15 years), middle-aged (approximately 41), aged (around 60) and long-lived (approximately 82). What the work shows at the level of the full study, not this receptor alone: As age increased, observed TCR beta diversity per million T cells dropped in a roughly linear way, and a significant reduction was already evident by age roughly 40. Compared with the aged group, the long-lived group had more naive CD4+ T cells, fewer expanded clones and increased TCR diversity, suggesting age selection. A strong correlation was found between observed TCR beta diversity and the percentage of naive T cells measured by flow cytometry. Conclusive comparison of naive and antigen-experienced compartments was prevented by the profiling of bulk unsorted PBMCs. Because donor CMV infection status was unknown, age-related changes in expanded clonotypes were potentially confounded. Total diversity estimates from one million sequenced T cells were considered lower bounds and underestimates.

Sequenced material: blood. The rearrangement combines TRBV20-1 with TRBJ2-5; a weak D assignment points to TRBD1 (5 bases agree). The J call may not be correct, given that the DNA end is closer to TRBJ2-7. The receptor was isolated from a man aged 18 to 30 in good health. The sequenced DNA is TGCAGTGCTAGTTTGGGGCGCGGCGAGCAGTACTTC. Its protein reads: CSASLGRGEQYF.